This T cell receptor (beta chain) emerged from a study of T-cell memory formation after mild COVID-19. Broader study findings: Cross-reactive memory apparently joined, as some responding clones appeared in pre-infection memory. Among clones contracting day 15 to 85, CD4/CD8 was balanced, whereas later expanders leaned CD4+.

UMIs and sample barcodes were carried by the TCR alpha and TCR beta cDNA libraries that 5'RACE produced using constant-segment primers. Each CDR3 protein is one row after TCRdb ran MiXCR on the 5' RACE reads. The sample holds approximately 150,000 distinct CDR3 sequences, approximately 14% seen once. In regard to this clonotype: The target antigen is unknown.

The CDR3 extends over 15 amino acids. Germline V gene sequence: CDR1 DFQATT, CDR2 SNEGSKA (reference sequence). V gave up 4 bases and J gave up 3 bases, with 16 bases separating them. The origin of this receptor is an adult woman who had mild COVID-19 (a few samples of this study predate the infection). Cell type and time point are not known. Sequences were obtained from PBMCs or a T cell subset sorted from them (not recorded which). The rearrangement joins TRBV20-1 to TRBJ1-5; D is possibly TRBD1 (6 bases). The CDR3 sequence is CSANTVRGNNQPQHF. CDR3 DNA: TGCAGTGCTAACACAGTCAGGGGAAACAATCAGCCCCAGCATTTT.